This TCR beta chain was profiled in a study of cytomegalovirus exposure and HLA in healthy donors (TCRdb year 2017). Regarding the complete study: An earlier analysis of approximately 640 of the donors reported approximately 300 Gb of sequence data and approximately 110 million unique TCR beta sequences from about 180 million T cells. In a later genetic analysis, genome-wide SNP genotypes for 398 of the 666 donors were used, and that subset was treated as a discovery cohort. The later analysis used no new phenotypic data to find candidate immune exposures, relying instead on TCR beta sequences and their occurrence across donors. To decide whether each TCR beta V gene segment behaved as functional or pseudogenic, an earlier analysis of fewer than 750 of the donors relied on high-throughput TCR beta sequencing. A handful of DR-DQ haplotypes were handled as single units for association and clustering because linkage in the cohort was strong. HLA typing included class I and class II loci at four-digit resolution. Among about 360 genotyped donors of the cohort, an average of about 240,000 unique TCR beta nucleotide sequences were sequenced per donor, about a sixth of them non-productive. Donor age, sex, ethnicity and CMV serostatus were collected together with the repertoire data. In addition to the first cohort of about 650 subjects, a separate validation cohort of 120 different subjects was used. The genetic ancestry cluster associated with self-reported Caucasian donors included around 76% of the 398 genotyped donors. The number of typed donors differed by locus: about 620-640 for A, B, C, DRB1 and DQB1; approximately 520 for DQA1; some 610 for DPA1; and around 490 for DPB1. Every discovery cohort repertoire had been produced on one sequencing platform. An early release that covered about 600 HLA-typed donors contained around 300 gigabases of sequencing data and around 80 million unique TCR sequences. Using immunosequencing, the study profiled T cell repertoires from 666 subjects and related those repertoires to cytomegalovirus serostatus. High-throughput TCR immunosequencing, statistical association of individual TCRs with disease status, and machine learning were combined to predict cytomegalovirus infection status. A later analysis re-examined previously published TCR beta repertoires from about 670 donors and added high-resolution HLA genotyping to investigate patterns of TCR occurrence. The study was designed to test whether signatures of past pathogen exposure could be identified by cataloging public T cell receptors.

Overall results and qualifications from the work: Some IMGT-functional V segments, including TRBV6-2 and TRBV6-3, could not be told apart with the 87-base-pair reads, so those segments were excluded. In a later analysis, HLA-associated TCR beta chains were found to be more clonally expanded and to have lower generation probabilities than equally common non-associated chains. At a false discovery rate of 0.05, a later analysis linked fewer than 20,000 TCR beta sequences to specific HLA alleles. According to the authors, the approach could potentially be generalized to other disease states and immunological phenotypes. The sequencing pipeline was judged likely to have produced a cluster of highly shared sequence variants as a technical artifact. Because counts were too low, 15 to 20 rarely observed V segments, including chromosome 9 orphons, were excluded from the earlier analysis of around 590 of the donors. When HLA alleles, especially DR and DQ, strongly co-occurred, attributing TCR associations to individual alleles was difficult. A few of the identified cytomegalovirus-associated TCR beta chains were confirmed in vitro to be specific for cytomegalovirus antigens. In an earlier analysis of over 550 of the donors, most TCR beta V segments were observed in productive rearrangements about 87% or about 30% of the time, broadly matching IMGT annotations. According to a later analysis, parvovirus B19, influenza, CMV and Epstein-Barr virus appeared linked to several top co-occurrence clusters. Sequencing depth was assumed to be roughly uniform across donors in the presence/absence analyses, though that assumption may not hold. In a later analysis, most CMV-associated TCR beta chains were found to appear HLA-restricted, with HLA associations seemingly driven largely by CMV exposure. A further reported finding was that TCR beta sequences accurately predicted the HLA-A and HLA-B alleles for most subjects in the first cohort. HLA typing was unavailable for some donors at each locus, so association tests used only the typed subset. For the cohort, immune exposure information was limited to CMV serostatus. In this cohort, only TCR beta chains were sequenced, and detectable features were limited by the absence of alpha or paired-chain data. In both the original and validation cohorts, the classifier was reported to diagnose cytomegalovirus status with high specificity and sensitivity. In a later analysis, the rate of TCR association differed among HLA loci, with DRB1 alleles having the most associated TCRs and HLA-C alleles having the fewest. Linkage disequilibrium might explain the correlated functional status among segregating V segments, but an unknown experimental factor could not be excluded. A total of 164 TCR beta chains were listed by the study as associated with cytomegalovirus. According to a later genetic analysis, donors in an Asian-associated ancestry cluster had fewer N-insertions in productive TCRs than the roughly 700-donor mean. Most TCR sequences were seen in very few donors, while some public TCRs were found in many individuals. A later genetic analysis associated a missense DCLRE1C variant with V-gene and J-gene trimming of TCR beta chains, and an independent cohort replicated the association.

In total, just over 650 healthy bone marrow donors made up the cohort. At the time of sampling, all cohort members were nominally healthy, though unrecorded immune exposures were likely present. The donor tested CMV seropositive and was one of the 289 seropositive cohort members. Every donor gave a peripheral blood sample, and the peripheral blood mononuclear cells from that sample were used for TCR beta sequencing. Genomic DNA was extracted from the blood cell samples with the Qiagen DNeasy Blood Extraction Kit. From the cysteine up to the phenylalanine, the CDR3 has a length of 13 residues. Left in the record is the CDR3 DNA by itself, 39 bases read in frame from the first base. The junction shows trimming of 7 bases on V and 7 bases on J, and the gene matches do not reach 8 bases of it. CDR1 SNHLY and CDR2 FYNNEI were looked up in the germline V gene. Note on this clone: The specificity of this receptor is unknown. No base-level quality is on record; no much larger clone is a single base apart.

Libraries were made using the immunoSEQ multiplex PCR assay. For the multiplex PCR, a mixture combining 60 forward primers for TCR Vbeta segments and 13 reverse primers for TCR Jbeta segments was used. Amplification of the CDR3 region of rearranged TCR beta genes was performed with a multiplex PCR assay on genomic DNA. The amplified TCR beta libraries were sequenced on the Illumina HiSeq System as 87-base-pair reads. The study's own analysis went as follows. In a later analysis, around 80 million unique TCR beta chains were counted across the approximately 640 repertoires, and roughly 11 million of these chains were shared by at least two donors. A nearest-neighbor algorithm error-corrected the raw reads and collapsed the reads into unique sequences, merging closely related sequences to remove PCR and sequencing errors. CDR3 sequences were aligned to IMGT reference sequences to assign V, D and J gene segments. For a sequence to be retained, at least a six-nucleotide match to both a V gene segment and a J gene segment was required. A rearrangement was called productive if the CDR3 had no stop codons and remained in frame with V and J, and every other rearrangement was called non-productive. CDR3 was defined by IMGT convention, running from the second conserved V-encoded cysteine to the conserved J-encoded phenylalanine. In an earlier analysis of 550 to 650 of the donors, sequences lacking an unambiguous match to a single V gene segment were excluded. An earlier analysis of over 450 of the donors classified V segments as functional when productive rearrangements were above 56.7% and as segregating when the standard deviation between donors was above 5%. To diagnose cytomegalovirus status from the catalog of TCR beta chain sequences, a statistical classification framework was built. V and J gene assignment, in a later analysis, came from comparing TCR nucleotide sequences with IMGT/GENE-DB human TR gene sequences. In a later analysis, CDR3 sequences and most-parsimonious VDJ recombination scenarios were assigned using the TCRdist pipeline. A later analysis defined each TCR beta chain by its CDR3 amino acid sequence plus V-gene family, and excluded reads lacking a unique V-gene family. A later analysis removed 550 to 700 highly shared, low-generation-probability nucleotide sequences to deal with suspected cross-contamination and a sequencing artifact. In a later analysis, a clonal expansion index was calculated for each public chain from normalized within-repertoire ranks of inferred template counts. Generation probabilities in a later analysis came from a VDJ recombination model fitted to out-of-frame rearrangements, and those results were checked against IGoR. A later analysis scored TCR-TCR, TCR-HLA and TCR-CMV co-occurrence with hypergeometric tests, applying a repertoire-size bias correction to TCR pairs. To estimate false discovery rates, a later analysis permuted the HLA or CMV assignments 20 times. In a later analysis, co-occurring TCRs were grouped using DBSCAN, and TCRdist sequence similarity was added for clustering within HLA-allele-positive subsets. Repertoires with fewer than 30,000 or more than 120,000 public chains, plus five repertoires with anomalous nucleotide sharing, were excluded from co-occurrence clustering. TCRdb obtained this table from immuneACCESS and retained in-frame rearrangements with V and J assigned. These tables miss some clones; where compared with another copy, unresolved V genes account for less than half of the shortfall, and the remainder is unexplained. The V and J calls and clone size were taken over from that table, and D and trimming were inferred from the DNA. This sample comprises 30,000 to 45,000 clones, over 40% of them detected only once. Roughly 6.4% of the sample rests with the top ten.

Sequenced input: PBMCs. The chain couples TRBV2 to TRBJ1-1, and 8 junctional nucleotides match TRBD1. This clonotype was sampled from a woman in her 40s in good health and CMV-seropositive. The CDR3 protein: CASKQGALGEAFF. The nucleotide sequence reads TGTGCCAGCAAGCAGGGGGCTCTTGGTGAAGCTTTCTTT.